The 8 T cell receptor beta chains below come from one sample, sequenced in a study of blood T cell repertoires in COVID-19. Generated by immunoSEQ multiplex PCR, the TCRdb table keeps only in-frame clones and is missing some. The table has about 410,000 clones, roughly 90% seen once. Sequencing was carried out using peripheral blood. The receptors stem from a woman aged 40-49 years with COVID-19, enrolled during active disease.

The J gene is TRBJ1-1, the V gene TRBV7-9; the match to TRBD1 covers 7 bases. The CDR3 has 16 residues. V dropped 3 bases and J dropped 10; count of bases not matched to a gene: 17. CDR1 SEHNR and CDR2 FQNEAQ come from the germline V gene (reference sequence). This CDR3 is CASSFQGGVGSAGAFF. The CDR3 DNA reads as TGTGCCAGCAGCTTCCAAGGGGGCGTCGGGTCTGCGGGAGCTTTCTTT.

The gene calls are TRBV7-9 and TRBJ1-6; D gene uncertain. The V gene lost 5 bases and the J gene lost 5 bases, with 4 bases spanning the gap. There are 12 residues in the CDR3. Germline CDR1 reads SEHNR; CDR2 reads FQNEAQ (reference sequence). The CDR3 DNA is TGTGCCAGCAGCCCCAATAATTCACCCCTCCACTTT. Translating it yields CASSPNNSPLHF.

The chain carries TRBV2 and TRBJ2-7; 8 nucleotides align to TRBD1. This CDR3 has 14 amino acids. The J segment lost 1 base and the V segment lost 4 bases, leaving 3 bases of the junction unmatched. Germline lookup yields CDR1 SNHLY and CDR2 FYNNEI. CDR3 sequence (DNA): TGTGCCAGCAGTGGAGACAGGGGATCCTACGAGCAGTACTTC. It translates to CASSGDRGSYEQYF.

The CDR3 nucleotides are TGTGCCAGCAGTCCGAGGCGGAACATTCAGTACTTC. Protein product: CASSPRRNIQYF. The J gene is TRBJ2-4, the V gene TRBV28; D is ambiguous. The length of the CDR3 is 12 residues. Trimming removed 5 bases from V and 7 bases from J, with 9 bases in between. Germline CDR1 and CDR2: MDHEN and SYDVKM. Using reference TRBV28 and TRBJ2-4 for the parts outside the CDR3, the full variable domain is DVKVTQSSRYLVKRTGEKVFLECVQDMDHENMFWYRQDPGLGLRLIYFSYDVKMKEKGDIPEGYSVSREKKERFSLILESASTNQTSMYLCASSPRRNIQYFGAGTRLSVL.

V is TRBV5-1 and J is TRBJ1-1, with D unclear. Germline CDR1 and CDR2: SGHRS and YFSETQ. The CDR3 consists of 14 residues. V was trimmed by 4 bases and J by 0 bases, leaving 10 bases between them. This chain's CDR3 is CASSAGILNTEAFF. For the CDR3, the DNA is TGCGCCAGCAGCGCCGGGATTTTGAACACTGAAGCTTTCTTT.

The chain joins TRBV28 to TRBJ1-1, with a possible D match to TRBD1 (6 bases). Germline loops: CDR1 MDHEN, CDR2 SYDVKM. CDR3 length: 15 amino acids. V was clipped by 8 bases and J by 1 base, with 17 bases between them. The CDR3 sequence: CASEGGGARNTEAFF. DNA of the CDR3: TGTGCCAGCGAGGGGGGGGGCGCTAGGAACACTGAAGCTTTCTTT.

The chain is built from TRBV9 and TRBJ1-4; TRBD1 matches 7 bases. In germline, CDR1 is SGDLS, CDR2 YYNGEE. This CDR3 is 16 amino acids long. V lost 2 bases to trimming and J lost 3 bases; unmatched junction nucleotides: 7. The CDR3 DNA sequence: TGTGCCAGCAGCGTTAGGACAGGCGAGGCTAATGAAAAACTGTTTTTT. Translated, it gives CASSVRTGEANEKLFF.

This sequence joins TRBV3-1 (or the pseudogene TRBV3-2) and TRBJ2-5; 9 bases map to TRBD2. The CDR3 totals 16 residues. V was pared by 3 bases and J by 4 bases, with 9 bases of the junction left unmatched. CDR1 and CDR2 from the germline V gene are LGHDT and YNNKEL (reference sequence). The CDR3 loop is CASSQRGREGRETQYF. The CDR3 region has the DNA TGTGCCAGCAGCCAGAGGGGGCGGGAGGGCCGAGAGACCCAGTACTTC.